The sequence of this T cell receptor beta chain was determined in a study of cytomegalovirus exposure and HLA in healthy donors. At the level of the study: There were over 350 genotyped donors. Of these, 75% to 85% fell in the genetic ancestry cluster associated with self-reported Caucasian donors. Study-level results: A later analysis found TCR association rates differed by HLA locus, highest for DRB1 and lowest for HLA-C. Later analysis reportedly placed an Asian-associated ancestry cluster below the roughly 700-donor mean in N-insertions.

Use of 60 Vbeta and 13 Jbeta primers characterized the PCR. TCRdb keeps only in-frame clones here, not all; method: immunoSEQ multiplex PCR. Here the sample spans about 180,000 clones, 84% being singletons. Points on this clone: Its antigen remains unidentified.

V lost 4 bases and J 5 bases, leaving 9 bases between the germline ends. Germline V lookup: CDR1 SGHRS, CDR2 YFSETQ. The CDR3 runs 12 residues. Sequenced sample: PBMCs. This receptor was obtained from a man aged 18 to 30 in good health and CMV-seronegative. The chain is built from TRBV5-1 and TRBJ2-5, with unresolved D. In nucleotides, the CDR3 is TGCGCCAGCAGCCTTTCGTTGGAGACCCAGTACTTC. Protein: CASSLSLETQYF.